This entry lists 21 T cell receptor beta chains sequenced from one sample in a study of PD-1 blockade in classical Hodgkin lymphoma. Stated time point: cycle 4 day 1 (C4D1), after five to seven weeks of nivolumab. Exposure to brentuximab vedotin varied, and each patient had relapsed following autologous stem cell transplantation. Magnetic negative selection was used to purify CD4+ T cells from thawed PBMCs. Repertoires were generated with immunoSEQ multiplex PCR, while TCRdb's copy carries only in-frame clones and drops some. The table shows about 28,000 clones, with 70% to 80% occurring only once. The input for sequencing was CD4+ T cells from blood, taken before the fourth cycle of nivolumab. These receptors were taken from a human donor with classical Hodgkin lymphoma.

This chain joins TRBV6-5 and TRBJ2-7, with D hard to call. CDR1 and CDR2 from the germline V gene are MNHEY and SVGAGI. The V end was cut by 3 bases, the J end by 3 bases, with 9 bases between. The CDR3 spans 13 residues. For the CDR3, the DNA is TGTGCCAGCAGTTATCAGTTCGGCTACGAGCAGTACTTC. This translates into CASSYQFGYEQYF.

The chain combines TRBV7-9 with TRBJ2-7; a possible D gene is TRBD1 (5 bases). CDR3 length equals 13 residues. Trimming shortened V by 1 base and J by 6 bases, and 10 bases separated the two germline ends. Germline V gene data show CDR1 as SEHNR and CDR2 as FQNEAQ (reference sequence). The CDR3 DNA is TGTGCCAGCAGCTTAGGGGCAGGGCGCGAGCAGTACTTC. Residues: CASSLGAGREQYF. The variable domain in full, with the rest retrieved from reference TRBV7-9 and TRBJ2-7, is DTGVSQNPRHKITKRGQNVTFRCDPISEHNRLYWYRQTLGQGPEFLTYFQNEAQLEKSRLLSDRFSAERPKGSFSTLEIQRTEQGDSAMYLCASSLGAGREQYFGPGTRLTVT.

As to this clone: At one boundary the junction diverges from the germline segment, which might be a read error. The chain links TRBV7-9 to TRBJ2-7, with TRBD2 identical over 9 bases. Germline V gene sequence: CDR1 SEHNR, CDR2 FQNEAQ (reference sequence). This CDR3 contains 14 residues. CDR3 protein: CASNLAGVAYEQYF. In DNA, the CDR3 is TGTGCCAGCAACTTAGCGGGAGTGGCATACGAGCAGTACTTC.

V usage is TRBV4-1 and J usage is TRBJ1-3, with a tentative D call TRBD1 (6 bases). The V end lost 4 bases, the J end lost 0 bases, and 13 bases lay between the germline ends. CDR1 is MGHRA and CDR2 is YSYEKL in the germline V gene. The length of the CDR3 is 16 residues. The CDR3 sequence is CASSRPGHSSGNTIYF. In DNA, the CDR3 is TGCGCCAGCAGCCGCCCGGGACACAGCTCTGGAAACACCATATATTTT.

The chain has TRBV7-3 and TRBJ2-3; D assignment may be TRBD1 or TRBD2 (5 bases each). Germline V gene sequence: CDR1 SGHTA, CDR2 FQGTGA. V lost 5 bases, J lost 6 bases, and 18 bases lay in between. This CDR3 contains 15 residues. For the CDR3, the DNA is TGTGCCAGCAGCAAAACCGGGACCGTCCTGGATACGCAGTATTTT. As protein: CASSKTGTVLDTQYF.

The rearrangement joins TRBV21-1 to TRBJ1-2; TRBD1 is the table's D call, not checked against the DNA. TRBV21-1 is annotated as a pseudogene. The CDR3 has 14 amino acids. The CDR3 here is CASWTGKVGYGYTF. The CDR3 DNA reads TGTGCCAGCTGGACAGGGAAAGTTGGCTATGGCTACACCTTC.

The rearrangement uses TRBV28 and TRBJ2-7; a possible D gene is TRBD2 (6 bases). The CDR3 is 13 amino acids. V lost 6 bases, J lost 7 bases, and 16 bases lay in between. CDR1 and CDR2 (germline): MDHEN, SYDVKM. Here the CDR3 DNA reads TGTGCCAGCAGCTCGGGACTTCTTATGGAGCAGTACTTC. This gives the protein CASSSGLLMEQYF.

The gene calls are TRBV28 and TRBJ2-7; D is uncertain. The CDR3 runs to 13 residues. V was trimmed by 3 bases and J by 4 bases, leaving 10 bases between them. Germline CDR1 and CDR2: MDHEN and SYDVKM. Here the CDR3 reads CASSLAPTYEQYF. DNA of the CDR3: TGTGCCAGCAGTTTGGCCCCAACGTACGAGCAGTACTTC.

This clone was recorded once. The chain couples TRBV6-5 to TRBJ2-5; 10 bases match TRBD2. J gave up 2 bases and V 2 bases, and 5 bases lay outside the gene matches. This CDR3 region has 16 residues. In germline, CDR1 is MNHEY, CDR2 SVGAGI. CDR3 region: CASSYGGTSEQETQYF. The CDR3 DNA reads as TGTGCCAGCAGTTACGGTGGGACTAGCGAACAAGAGACCCAGTACTTC.

This clone was detected a few times. The chain recombines TRBV18 with TRBJ2-2, with D perhaps matching TRBD1 or TRBD2 (5 bases each). With 2 bases removed from V and 4 bases from J, the gap between germline ends came to 14 bases. CDR1 KGHSH and CDR2 LQKENI come from the germline V gene. This CDR3 spans 16 amino acids. CDR3 nucleotide sequence: TGTGCCAGCTCACCAACCCGGGCAGGGAGCACCGGGGAGCTGTTTTTT. Translation: CASSPTRAGSTGELFF.

The rearrangement joins TRBV6-6 to TRBJ1-5, with a tentative D call TRBD1 (6 bases). The CDR3 covers 14 residues. V was trimmed by 6 bases and J by 5 bases, leaving 14 bases between them. CDR1 is MNHNY and CDR2 is SVGAGI in the germline V gene (reference sequence). CDR3 sequence: CASSRGGTYQPQHF. The CDR3 nucleotides read TGTGCCAGCAGCCGAGGGGGGACTTATCAGCCCCAGCATTTT.

The chain combines TRBV7-9 with TRBJ2-3; D may match TRBD1 or TRBD2 (5 bases each). Germline V gene sequence: CDR1 SEHNR, CDR2 FQNEAQ (reference sequence). This CDR3 spans 16 amino acids. Trimming stripped 3 bases from V and 1 base from J, with 14 bases between. The CDR3 spells CASSFGSGDGTDTQYF. The DNA for the CDR3 is TGTGCCAGCAGCTTTGGATCCGGGGACGGCACAGATACGCAGTATTTT. Full variable domain (missing parts from reference TRBV7-9 and TRBJ2-3): DTGVSQNPRHKITKRGQNVTFRCDPISEHNRLYWYRQTLGQGPEFLTYFQNEAQLEKSRLLSDRFSAERPKGSFSTLEIQRTEQGDSAMYLCASSFGSGDGTDTQYFGPGTRLTVL.

This chain uses TRBV18 with TRBJ1-1, with D possibly being TRBD1 (6 bases). Germline-derived CDR1 and CDR2 are KGHSH and LQKENI. Deletions cut 4 bases from V and 1 base from J, with 16 bases between. The CDR3 is 16 residues long. For the CDR3, the DNA is TGTGCCAGCTCACTCCTCCCCAGGGGCACGAACACTGAAGCTTTCTTT. Translated, it gives CASSLLPRGTNTEAFF.

The chain combines TRBV7-9 with TRBJ1-2; D is uncertain. With 1 base removed from V and 3 bases from J, the gap between germline ends came to 9 bases. CDR1 and CDR2 from the germline V gene are SEHNR and FQNEAQ (reference sequence). This CDR3 comprises 14 residues. CDR3 loop: CASSLGLIDYGYTF. The CDR3 region has the DNA TGTGCCAGCAGCTTAGGCCTTATCGACTATGGCTACACCTTC.

The rearrangement uses TRBV9 and TRBJ2-1; 7 nucleotides agree with TRBD2. Trimming cost V 0 bases and J 6 bases; bases outside gene matches: 3. The CDR3 has 14 amino acids. CDR1 is SGDLS, CDR2 YYNGEE, per germline. The CDR3 coding sequence is TGTGCCAGCAGCGTAGAACTAGCGTTCAATGAGCAGTTCTTC. Translation: CASSVELAFNEQFF.

The chain recombines TRBV4-2 with TRBJ2-1; either TRBD1 or TRBD2 may supply D (5 bases each). Germline V gives CDR1 LGHNA, CDR2 YNFKEQ. The CDR3 length is 18 residues. V lost 0 bases, J lost 0 bases, and 15 bases lay in between. The CDR3 region is CASSQDLGTKSSYNEQFF. CDR3 nucleotide sequence: TGTGCCAGCAGCCAAGATTTAGGGACCAAGAGCTCCTACAATGAGCAGTTCTTC.

This chain joins TRBV6-1 and TRBJ1-1, with D perhaps TRBD1 (5 bases). The CDR3 has 15 amino acids. Deletions cut 8 bases from V and 3 bases from J, with 19 bases between. Germline V gene lookup returns CDR1 MNHNS and CDR2 SASEGT. CDR3 sequence reads: CASFWAQGRYTEAFF. Written as DNA, the CDR3 is TGTGCCAGCTTTTGGGCCCAGGGCCGGTACACTGAAGCTTTCTTT.

The chain has TRBV6-5 and TRBJ1-5; D ambiguous. Germline CDR1 is MNHEY and CDR2 is SVGAGI. The CDR3 extends over 15 amino acids. The V end was cut by 5 bases, the J end by 0 bases, with 11 bases between. CDR3 sequence: CASSPHFYSNQPQHF. The CDR3 nucleotides read TGTGCCAGCAGTCCACACTTTTATAGCAATCAGCCCCAGCATTTT.

Only a few counts were recorded for this clone. This rearrangement joins TRBV28 to TRBJ1-4; TRBD1 matches 8 bases. This CDR3 comprises 15 residues. Germline loops: CDR1 MDHEN, CDR2 SYDVKM. Trimming removed 6 bases from V and 7 bases from J; junction bases left unmatched: 10. The CDR3 sequence is CASRKQGAGSEKLFF. CDR3 bases: TGTGCCAGCAGAAAGCAGGGGGCAGGTAGTGAAAAACTGTTTTTT.

This chain connects TRBV7-2 to TRBJ2-7; D not resolved. In germline, CDR1 is SGHTA, CDR2 FQGNSA. This CDR3 has 15 residues. Trimming left V 1 base short and J 2 bases short, with 12 bases between. The CDR3 nucleotides are TGTGCCAGCAGCTTAGTCCCCAGGTTAGCCTACGAGCAGTACTTC. This encodes CASSLVPRLAYEQYF.

The chain employs TRBV5-8 and TRBJ1-4, with D unclear. The CDR3 contains 15 residues. Germline CDR1 SGHTS, CDR2 YDEGEE. The V end was cut by 0 bases, the J end by 3 bases, with 9 bases between. CDR3 sequence: CASSLAGLANEKLFF. CDR3 in DNA: TGTGCCAGCAGCTTGGCGGGGTTGGCTAATGAAAAACTGTTTTTT.